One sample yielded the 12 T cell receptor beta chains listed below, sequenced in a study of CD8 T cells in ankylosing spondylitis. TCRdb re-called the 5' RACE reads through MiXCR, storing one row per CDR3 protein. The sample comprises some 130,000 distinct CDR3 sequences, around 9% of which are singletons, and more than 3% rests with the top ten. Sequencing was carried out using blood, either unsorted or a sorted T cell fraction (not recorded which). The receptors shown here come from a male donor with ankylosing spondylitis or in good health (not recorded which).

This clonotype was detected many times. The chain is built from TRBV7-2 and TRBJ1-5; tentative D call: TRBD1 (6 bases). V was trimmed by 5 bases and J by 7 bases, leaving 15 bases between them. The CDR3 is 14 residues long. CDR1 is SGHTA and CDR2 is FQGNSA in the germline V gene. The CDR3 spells CASSRNREGQPQHF. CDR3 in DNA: TGTGCCAGCAGCCGAAACAGGGAAGGGCAGCCCCAGCATTTT.

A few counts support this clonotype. As DNA, the CDR3 is TGTGCCAGCAGCGAGACAGGGCTCAGTTCGTACTTC. It encodes CASSETGLSSYF. The chain links TRBV12-3 or TRBV12-4 to TRBJ2-7; 7 bases map to TRBD1. The J segment lost 12 bases and the V segment lost 6 bases, leaving 11 bases of the junction unmatched. The CDR3 has 12 residues.

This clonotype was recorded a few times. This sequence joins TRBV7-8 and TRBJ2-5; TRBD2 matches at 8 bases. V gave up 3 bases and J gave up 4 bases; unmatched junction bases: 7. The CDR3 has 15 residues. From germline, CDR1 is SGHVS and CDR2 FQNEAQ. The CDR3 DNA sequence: TGTGCCAGCAGCTTTTCGGGAGGGCCTCTAGAGACCCAGTACTTC. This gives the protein CASSFSGGPLETQYF.

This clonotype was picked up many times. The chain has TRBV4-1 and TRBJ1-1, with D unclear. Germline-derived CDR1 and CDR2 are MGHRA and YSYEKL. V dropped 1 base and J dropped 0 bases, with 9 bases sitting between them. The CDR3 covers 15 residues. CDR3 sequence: CASSQVGGMNTEAFF. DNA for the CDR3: TGCGCCAGCAGCCAAGTAGGAGGGATGAACACTGAAGCTTTCTTT.

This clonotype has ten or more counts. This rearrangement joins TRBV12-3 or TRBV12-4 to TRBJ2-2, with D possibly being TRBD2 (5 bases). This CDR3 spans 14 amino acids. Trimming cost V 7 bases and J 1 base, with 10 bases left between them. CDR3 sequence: CASITGRNTGELFF. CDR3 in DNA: TGTGCCAGCATCACTGGGAGGAACACCGGGGAGCTGTTTTTT.

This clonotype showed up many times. CDR3 sequence (DNA): TGCAGTGCTAGTCGGGGACAGCACCCCTACGAGCAGTACTTC. Protein: CSASRGQHPYEQYF. This rearrangement joins TRBV20-1 to TRBJ2-7; 7 bases are shared with TRBD1. The length of the CDR3 is 14 residues. The germline V gene encodes CDR1 DFQATT and CDR2 SNEGSKA (reference sequence). The trim removed 3 bases at V and 2 bases at J, leaving 7 bases unmatched.

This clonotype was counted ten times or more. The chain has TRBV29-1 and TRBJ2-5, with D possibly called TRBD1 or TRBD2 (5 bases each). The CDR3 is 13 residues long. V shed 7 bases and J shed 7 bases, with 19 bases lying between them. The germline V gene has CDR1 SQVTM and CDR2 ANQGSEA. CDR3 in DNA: TGCAGCGCCGAGGGGAGTTGGTTTACGACCCAGTACTTC. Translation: CSAEGSWFTTQYF. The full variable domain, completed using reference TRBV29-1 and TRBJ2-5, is SAVISQKPSRDICQRGTSLTIQCQVDSQVTMMFWYRQQPGQSLTLIATANQGSEATYESGFVIDKFPISRPNLTFSTLTVSNMSPEDSSIYLCSAEGSWFTTQYFGPGTRLLVL.

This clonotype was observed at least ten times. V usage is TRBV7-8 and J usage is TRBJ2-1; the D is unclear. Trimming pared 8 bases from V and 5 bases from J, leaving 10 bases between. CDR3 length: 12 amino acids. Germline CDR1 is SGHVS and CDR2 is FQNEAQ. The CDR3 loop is CASRKGNNEQFF. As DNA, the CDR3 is TGTGCCAGCCGCAAAGGGAACAATGAGCAGTTCTTC.

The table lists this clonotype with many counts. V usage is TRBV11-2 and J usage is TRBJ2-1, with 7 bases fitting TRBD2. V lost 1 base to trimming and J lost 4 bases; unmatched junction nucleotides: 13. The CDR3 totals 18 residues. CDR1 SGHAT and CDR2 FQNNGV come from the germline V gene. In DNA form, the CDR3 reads TGTGCCAGCAGCTTAGTTGGGTCGTGGACTAGTAGATACAATGAGCAGTTCTTC. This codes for CASSLVGSWTSRYNEQFF.

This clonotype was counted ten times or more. Here the CDR3 DNA reads TGTGCCACCAGTGATTCGGGGGGCCACACTGAAGCTTTCTTT. It encodes CATSDSGGHTEAFF. The chain combines TRBV24-1 with TRBJ1-1, with D tentatively TRBD1 (6 bases). From germline, CDR1 is KGHDR and CDR2 SFDVKD. Trimming took off 2 bases at V and 3 bases at J, with 9 bases between the two ends. The CDR3 has 14 amino acids.

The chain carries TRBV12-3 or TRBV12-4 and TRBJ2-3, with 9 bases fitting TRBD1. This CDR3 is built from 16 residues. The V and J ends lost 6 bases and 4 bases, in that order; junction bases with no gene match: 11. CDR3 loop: CASRSYPGQGSDTQYF. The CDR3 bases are TGTGCCAGCAGATCGTATCCGGGACAGGGATCAGATACGCAGTATTTT.

The CDR3 sequence is CSASSAGGPEQFF. For the CDR3, the DNA is TGCAGTGCTAGTTCCGCGGGAGGGCCTGAGCAGTTCTTC. This chain uses TRBV20-1 with TRBJ2-1; 9 bases are a match to TRBD2. The CDR3 consists of 13 residues. V shed 3 bases, J shed 9 bases, and the junction held 6 bases outside the gene matches. The germline CDR1 and CDR2 sequences are DFQATT and SNEGSKA (reference sequence).